This T cell receptor (beta chain) was recorded in a study of blood T cell repertoires in COVID-19. Trimming pared 2 bases from V and 5 bases from J, leaving 9 bases between. CDR3 length equals 13 residues. Germline loops: CDR1 MNHEY, CDR2 SVGAGI. Authors' data handling: Nucleated cell counts were estimated from reference gene primer amplification. Method: immunoSEQ multiplex PCR; TCRdb's copy keeps in-frame clones and lacks some. Clonal size and the V and J genes are those of that table, whereas D and trimming came from the DNA. The sample carries around 440,000 clones, approximately 90% recorded once.

Sequenced: peripheral blood. The chain is built from TRBV6-5 and TRBJ1-1; D not resolved. This clonotype originated in a woman aged 50 to 65 with COVID-19, enrolled during active disease. CDR3 in DNA: TGTGCCAGCAGTTACCCTACCCGGACTGAAGCTTTCTTT. It specifies CASSYPTRTEAFF.